The T cell receptor beta chain under discussion was sequenced for a study of OX40 agonist ivuxolimab in advanced cancers. Background on the study: Among those enrolled, mean age was about 63 years (range roughly 23 to 85) and 82.7% were male.

Libraries were prepared by immunoSEQ multiplex PCR; TCRdb keeps only in-frame clonotypes and omits some of them. There are roughly 73,000 clones in the sample; about 90% occur only once, and less than 3% lies in the top ten. On this clone itself: What it binds is not known.

Study-level results: Some patients who did not respond also had low normalized T-cell clonal expansion. Some of the lowest clonal expansion was seen in partial responders at 0.1-3.0 mg/kg.

There are 15 residues in the CDR3. CDR1 and CDR2 from the germline V gene are SGHTA and FQGNSA. Trimming pared 5 bases from V and 4 bases from J, leaving 17 bases between. The chain links TRBV7-2 to TRBJ1-2; TRBD1 might be the D (5 bases). This specimen was CD4+ or CD8+ T cells sorted from blood, taken in a trial of the OX40 agonist ivuxolimab. The receptor was derived from an adult with an advanced solid tumor such as melanoma, head and neck, liver or kidney cancer. The DNA for the CDR3 is TGTGCCAGCAGCGTACCGGGAGCCCAGGGCTATGGCTACACCTTC. Translated: CASSVPGAQGYGYTF.